This T cell receptor (beta chain) emerged from a study of Ad26.COV2.S vaccination and SARS-CoV-2 variants. Study results and caveats: Breadth measured for non-spike TCRs was similar across vaccine and placebo recipients.

The sample's treatment: about 20 received Ad26.COV2.S at low or high dose, single or two shots; about 5 received placebo; per-sample allocation not given. Collection of the samples took place on day 63 after the first injection of vaccine or placebo. Points on this clone: Its matching antigen is unknown.

V lost 2 bases and J lost 8, with 7 bases in between. This CDR3 region has 12 residues. Germline values: CDR1 MDHEN, CDR2 SYDVKM. Clones were read by immunoSEQ multiplex PCR, and TCRdb kept only the in-frame ones, dropping some. This sample has 300,000 to 400,000 clones, with almost 90% found just once. This chain uses TRBV28 with TRBJ2-1; D ambiguous. This receptor was obtained from a person aged 18-65 years who received the Ad26.COV2.S COVID-19 vaccine or a placebo. The sequencing here drew on peripheral blood, taken in a trial of Ad26.COV2.S vaccine versus placebo. The CDR3 region is CASSLRGHEQFF. CDR3 in DNA: TGTGCCAGCAGTTTAAGAGGCCATGAGCAGTTCTTC.